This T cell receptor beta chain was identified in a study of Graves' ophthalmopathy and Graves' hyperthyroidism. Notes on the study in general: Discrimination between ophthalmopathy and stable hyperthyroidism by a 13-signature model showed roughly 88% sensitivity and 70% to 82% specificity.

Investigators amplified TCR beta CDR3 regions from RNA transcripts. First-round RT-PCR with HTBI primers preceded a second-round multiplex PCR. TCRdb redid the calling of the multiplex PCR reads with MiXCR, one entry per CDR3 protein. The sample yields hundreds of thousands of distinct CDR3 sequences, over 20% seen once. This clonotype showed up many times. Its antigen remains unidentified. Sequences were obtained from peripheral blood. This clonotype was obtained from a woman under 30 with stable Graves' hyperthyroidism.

CDR3 region: CASSLGTGGADGYTF. In nucleotides, the CDR3 is TGCGCCAGCAGCTTGGGGACAGGGGGCGCGGATGGCTACACCTTC. This sequence joins TRBV5-1 and TRBJ1-2; 11 bases are shared with TRBD1. The V and J ends lost 0 bases and 6 bases, in that order; junction bases with no gene match: 4. The germline CDR1 and CDR2 sequences are SGHRS and YFSETQ. The CDR3 is 15 residues long.